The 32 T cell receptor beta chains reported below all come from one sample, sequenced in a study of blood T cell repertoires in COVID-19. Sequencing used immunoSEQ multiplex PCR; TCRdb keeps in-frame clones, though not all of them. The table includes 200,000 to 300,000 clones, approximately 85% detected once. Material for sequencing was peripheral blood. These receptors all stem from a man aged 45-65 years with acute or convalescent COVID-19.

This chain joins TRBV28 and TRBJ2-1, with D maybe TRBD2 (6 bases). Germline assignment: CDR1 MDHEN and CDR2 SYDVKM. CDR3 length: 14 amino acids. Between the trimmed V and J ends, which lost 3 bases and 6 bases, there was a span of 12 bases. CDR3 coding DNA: TGTGCCAGCAGTTTGCTGACTAGGCCCAATGAGCAGTTCTTC. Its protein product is CASSLLTRPNEQFF.

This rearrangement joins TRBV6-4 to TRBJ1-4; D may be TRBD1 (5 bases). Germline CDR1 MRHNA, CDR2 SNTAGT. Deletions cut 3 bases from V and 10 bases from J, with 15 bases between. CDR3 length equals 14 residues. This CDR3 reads CASSDGAQGGKLFF. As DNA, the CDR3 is TGTGCCAGCAGTGATGGGGCCCAGGGAGGAAAACTGTTTTTT.

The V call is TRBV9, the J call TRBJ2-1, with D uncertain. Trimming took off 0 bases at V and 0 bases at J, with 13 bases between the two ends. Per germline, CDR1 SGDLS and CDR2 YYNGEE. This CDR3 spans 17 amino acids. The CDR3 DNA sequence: TGTGCCAGCAGCGTAGCTGTCAAAACCAGCTCCTACAATGAGCAGTTCTTC. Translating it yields CASSVAVKTSSYNEQFF.

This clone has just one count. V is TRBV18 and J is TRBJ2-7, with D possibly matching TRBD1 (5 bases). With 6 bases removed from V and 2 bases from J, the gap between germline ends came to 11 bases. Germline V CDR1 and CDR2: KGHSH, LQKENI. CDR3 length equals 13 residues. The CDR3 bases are TGTGCCAGCTCCCCCGGACACCCCTACGAGCAGTACTTC. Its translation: CASSPGHPYEQYF.

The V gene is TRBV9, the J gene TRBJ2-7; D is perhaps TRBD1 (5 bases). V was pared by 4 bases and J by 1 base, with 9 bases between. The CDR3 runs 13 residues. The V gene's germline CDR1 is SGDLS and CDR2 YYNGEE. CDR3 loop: CASSKDNSYEQYF. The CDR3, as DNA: TGTGCCAGCAGCAAGGACAATTCCTACGAGCAGTACTTC. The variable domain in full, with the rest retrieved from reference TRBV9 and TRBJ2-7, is DSGVTQTPKHLITATGQRVTLRCSPRSGDLSVYWYQQSLDQGLQFLIQYYNGEERAKGNILERFSAQQFPDLHSELNLSSLELGDSALYFCASSKDNSYEQYFGPGTRLTVT.

CDR3 nucleotide sequence: TGTGCCAGCAGCTTGGAAAAGGGACTAGCTCGGTCGAACGATTACGAGCAGTACTTC. It encodes CASSLEKGLARSNDYEQYF. This chain joins TRBV5-6 and TRBJ2-7; TRBD2 matches 9 bases. Germline CDR1 is SGHDT and CDR2 is YYEEEE. The CDR3 is 19 amino acids. V shed 0 bases and J 4 bases; nucleotides not matched to a gene: 17. The variable domain in full, with the rest retrieved from reference TRBV5-6 and TRBJ2-7, is DAGVTQSPTHLIKTRGQQVTLRCSPKSGHDTVSWYQQALGQGPQFIFQYYEEEERQRGNFPDRFSGHQFPNYSSELNVNALLLGDSALYLCASSLEKGLARSNDYEQYFGPGTRLTVT.

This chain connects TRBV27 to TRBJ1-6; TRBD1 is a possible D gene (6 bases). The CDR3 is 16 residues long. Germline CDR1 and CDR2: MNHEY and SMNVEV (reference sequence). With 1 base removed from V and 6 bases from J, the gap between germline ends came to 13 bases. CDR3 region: CASSLFAQGSNSPLHF. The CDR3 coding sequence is TGTGCCAGCAGTTTATTCGCACAGGGTTCTAATTCACCCCTCCACTTT.

The CDR3, as DNA: TGTGCCATTCTGACTAGCGGGGACCGCTACGAGCAGTACTTC. Translation: CAILTSGDRYEQYF. The chain has TRBV2 and TRBJ2-7, with TRBD2 matching 11 bases. The CDR3 is 14 residues long. Unmatched junction bases numbered 8, after V lost 10 bases and J lost 3 bases. Germline CDR1 is SNHLY and CDR2 is FYNNEI.

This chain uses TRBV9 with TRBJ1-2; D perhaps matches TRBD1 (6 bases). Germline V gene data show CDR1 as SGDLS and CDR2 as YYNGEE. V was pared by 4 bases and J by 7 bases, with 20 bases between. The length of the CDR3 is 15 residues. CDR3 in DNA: TGTGCCAGCAGCTCTACCCCCGGACAGACGCGTGGCTACACCTTC. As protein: CASSSTPGQTRGYTF.

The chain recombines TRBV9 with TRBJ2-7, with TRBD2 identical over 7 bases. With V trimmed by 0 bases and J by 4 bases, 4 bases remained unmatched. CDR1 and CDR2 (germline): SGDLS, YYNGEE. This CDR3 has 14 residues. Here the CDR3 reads CASSVGGSPYEQYF. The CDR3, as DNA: TGTGCCAGCAGCGTAGGCGGGAGTCCTTACGAGCAGTACTTC.

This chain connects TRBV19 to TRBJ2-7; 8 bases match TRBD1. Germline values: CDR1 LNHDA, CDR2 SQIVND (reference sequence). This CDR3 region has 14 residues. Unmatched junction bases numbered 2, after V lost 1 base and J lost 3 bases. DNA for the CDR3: TGTGCCAGTAGTATAGGGACAGGGAACTACGAGCAGTACTTC. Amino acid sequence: CASSIGTGNYEQYF. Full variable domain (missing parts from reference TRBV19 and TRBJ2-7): DGGITQSPKYLFRKEGQNVTLSCEQNLNHDAMYWYRQDPGQGLRLIYYSQIVNDFQKGDIAEGYSVSREKKESFPLTVTSAQKNPTAFYLCASSIGTGNYEQYFGPGTRLTVT.

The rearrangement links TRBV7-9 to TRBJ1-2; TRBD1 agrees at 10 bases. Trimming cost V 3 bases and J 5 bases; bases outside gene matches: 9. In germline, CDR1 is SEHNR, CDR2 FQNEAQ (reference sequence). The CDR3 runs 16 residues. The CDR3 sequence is CASSFMRTGGDYGYTF. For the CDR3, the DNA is TGTGCCAGCAGCTTTATGAGGACAGGGGGAGATTATGGCTACACCTTC.

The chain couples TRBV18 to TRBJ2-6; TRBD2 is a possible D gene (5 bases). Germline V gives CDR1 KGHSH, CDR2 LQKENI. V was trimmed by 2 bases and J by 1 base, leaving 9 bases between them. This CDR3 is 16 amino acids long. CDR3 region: CASSPFSGSGANVLTF. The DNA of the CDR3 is TGTGCCAGCTCACCATTTTCGGGGTCTGGGGCCAACGTCCTGACTTTC.

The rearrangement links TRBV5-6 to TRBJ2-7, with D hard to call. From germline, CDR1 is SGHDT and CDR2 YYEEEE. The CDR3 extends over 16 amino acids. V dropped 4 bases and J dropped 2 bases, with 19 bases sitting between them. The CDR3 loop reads CASSQFSRSYTYEQYF. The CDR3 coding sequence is TGTGCCAGCAGCCAATTCTCTAGGAGTTACACCTACGAGCAGTACTTC.

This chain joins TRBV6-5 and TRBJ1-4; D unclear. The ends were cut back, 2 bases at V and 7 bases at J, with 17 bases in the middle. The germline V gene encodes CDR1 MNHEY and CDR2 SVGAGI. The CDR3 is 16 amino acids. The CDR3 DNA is TGTGCCAGCAGTTACGGGCAGGTGTTGGGTATTGAAAAACTGTTTTTT. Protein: CASSYGQVLGIEKLFF.

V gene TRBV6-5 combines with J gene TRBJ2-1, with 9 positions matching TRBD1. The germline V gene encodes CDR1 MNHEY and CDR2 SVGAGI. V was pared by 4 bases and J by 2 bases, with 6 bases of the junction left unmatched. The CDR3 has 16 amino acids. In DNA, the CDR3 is TGTGCCAGCAGTTTCGAGGGACAGGGCCCCTACAATGAGCAGTTCTTC. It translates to CASSFEGQGPYNEQFF.

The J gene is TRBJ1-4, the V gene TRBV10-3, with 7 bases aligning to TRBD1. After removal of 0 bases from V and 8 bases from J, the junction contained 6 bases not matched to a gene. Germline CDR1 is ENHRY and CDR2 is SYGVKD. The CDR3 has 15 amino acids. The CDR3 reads CAISESTGLDEKLFF. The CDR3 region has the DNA TGTGCCATCAGTGAGTCGACAGGGTTGGACGAAAAACTGTTTTTT.

CDR3 region: CAWRLGGRGTEAFF. CDR3 DNA: TGTGCCTGGAGGTTGGGGGGTAGGGGCACTGAAGCTTTCTTT. The V call is TRBV30, the J call TRBJ1-1; tentatively, D is TRBD1 (5 bases). V lost 3 bases and J lost 4, with 15 bases in between. The CDR3 length is 14 residues. Germline V gene lookup returns CDR1 GTSNPN and CDR2 SVGIG (reference sequence).

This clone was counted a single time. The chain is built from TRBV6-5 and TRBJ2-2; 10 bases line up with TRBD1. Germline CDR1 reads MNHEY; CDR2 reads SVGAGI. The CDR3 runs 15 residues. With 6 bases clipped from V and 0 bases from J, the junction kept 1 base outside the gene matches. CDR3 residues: CASRTGGANTGELFF. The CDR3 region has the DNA TGTGCCAGCAGGACAGGGGGCGCGAACACCGGGGAGCTGTTTTTT.

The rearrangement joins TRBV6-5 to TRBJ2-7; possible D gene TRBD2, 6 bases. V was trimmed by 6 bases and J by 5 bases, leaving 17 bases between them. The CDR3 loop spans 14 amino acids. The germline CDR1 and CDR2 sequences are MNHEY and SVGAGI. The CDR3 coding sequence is TGTGCCAGCAGCTCCCGACTAGGGCGGGACGAGCAGTACTTC. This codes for CASSSRLGRDEQYF.

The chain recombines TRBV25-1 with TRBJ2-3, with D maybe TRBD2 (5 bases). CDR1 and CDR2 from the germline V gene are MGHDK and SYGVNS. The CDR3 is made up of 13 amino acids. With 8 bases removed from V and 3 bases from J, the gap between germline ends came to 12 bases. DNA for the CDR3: TGTGCCAGCGGTCCGACGGGGACAGATACGCAGTATTTT. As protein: CASGPTGTDTQYF.

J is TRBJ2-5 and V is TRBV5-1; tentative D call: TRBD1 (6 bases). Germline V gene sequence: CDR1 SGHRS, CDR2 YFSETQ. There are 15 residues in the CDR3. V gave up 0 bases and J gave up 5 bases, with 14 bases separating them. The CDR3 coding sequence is TGCGCCAGCAGCTTGGAGGGACGTCAGGGGGAGACCCAGTACTTC. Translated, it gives CASSLEGRQGETQYF.

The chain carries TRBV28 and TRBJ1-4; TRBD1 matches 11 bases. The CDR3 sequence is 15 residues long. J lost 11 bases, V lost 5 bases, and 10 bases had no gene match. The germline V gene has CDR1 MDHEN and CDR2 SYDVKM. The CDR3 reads CASSLSDRGRGKLFF. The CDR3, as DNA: TGTGCCAGCAGTCTCTCGGACAGGGGGCGCGGGAAACTGTTTTTT.

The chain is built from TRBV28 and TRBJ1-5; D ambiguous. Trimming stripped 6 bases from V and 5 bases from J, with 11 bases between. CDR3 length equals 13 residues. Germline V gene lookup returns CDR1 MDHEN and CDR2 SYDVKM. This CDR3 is CASSRKLDQPQHF. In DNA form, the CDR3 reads TGTGCCAGCAGCCGAAAACTGGATCAGCCCCAGCATTTT.

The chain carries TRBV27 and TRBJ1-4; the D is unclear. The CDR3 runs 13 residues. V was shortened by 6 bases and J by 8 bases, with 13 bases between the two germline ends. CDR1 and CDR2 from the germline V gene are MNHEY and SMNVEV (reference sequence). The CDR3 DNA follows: TGTGCCAGCAGCGAGTACCGGCGGGAAAAACTGTTTTTT. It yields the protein CASSEYRREKLFF.

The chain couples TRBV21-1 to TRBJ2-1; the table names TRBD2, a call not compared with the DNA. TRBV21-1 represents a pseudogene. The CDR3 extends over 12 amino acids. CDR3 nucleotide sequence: TGTGCCAGCAGCAAAACTAGTTGCGAGCAGTTCTTC. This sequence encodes CASSKTSCEQFF.

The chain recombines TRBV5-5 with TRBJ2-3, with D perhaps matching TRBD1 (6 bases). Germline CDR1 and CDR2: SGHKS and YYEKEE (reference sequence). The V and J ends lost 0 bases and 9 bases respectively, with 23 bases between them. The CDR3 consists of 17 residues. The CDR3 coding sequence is TGTGCCAGCAGCTTGGCATTGCCAGGACAGCCTCGGCGGACGCAGTATTTT. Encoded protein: CASSLALPGQPRRTQYF.

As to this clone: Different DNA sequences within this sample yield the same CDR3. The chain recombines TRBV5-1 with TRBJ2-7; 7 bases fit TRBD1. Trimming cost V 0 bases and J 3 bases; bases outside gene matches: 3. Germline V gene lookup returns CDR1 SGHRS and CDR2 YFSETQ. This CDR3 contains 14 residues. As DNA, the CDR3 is TGCGCCAGCAGCTTGGGTCAGGGGGTCTACGAGCAGTACTTC. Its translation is CASSLGQGVYEQYF.

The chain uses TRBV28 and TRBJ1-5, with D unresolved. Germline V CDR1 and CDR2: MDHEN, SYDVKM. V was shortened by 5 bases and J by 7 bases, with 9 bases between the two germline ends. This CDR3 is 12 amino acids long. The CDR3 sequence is CASSAFGQPQHF. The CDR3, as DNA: TGTGCCAGCAGTGCCTTCGGGCAGCCCCAGCATTTT.

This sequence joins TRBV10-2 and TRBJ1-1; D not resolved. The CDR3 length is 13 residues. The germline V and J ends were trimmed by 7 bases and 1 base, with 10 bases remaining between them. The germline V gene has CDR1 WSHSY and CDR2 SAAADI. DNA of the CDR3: TGCGCCAGCACCACGGCGGAGAACACTGAAGCTTTCTTT. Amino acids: CASTTAENTEAFF.

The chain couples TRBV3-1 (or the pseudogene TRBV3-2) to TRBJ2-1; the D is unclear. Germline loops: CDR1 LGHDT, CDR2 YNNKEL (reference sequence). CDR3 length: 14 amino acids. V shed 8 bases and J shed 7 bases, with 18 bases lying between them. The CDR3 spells CASGYLSGRNEQFF. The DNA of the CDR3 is TGTGCCAGCGGTTACTTAAGTGGGCGAAATGAGCAGTTCTTC.

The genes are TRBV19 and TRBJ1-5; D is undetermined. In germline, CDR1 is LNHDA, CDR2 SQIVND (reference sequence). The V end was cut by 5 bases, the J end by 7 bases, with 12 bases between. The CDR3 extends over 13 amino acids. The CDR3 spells CASSDRGGQPQHF. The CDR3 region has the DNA TGTGCCAGTAGTGACCGGGGTGGGCAGCCCCAGCATTTT.